This is a list of T cell receptor beta chains from one sample in a study of blood T cell repertoires in COVID-19. This table comes from immunoSEQ multiplex PCR, and its TCRdb copy is limited to in-frame clones, with some not included. This sample carries under 300,000 clones, roughly three quarters of them seen once, and the ten largest clones take 4%. Sequenced input: peripheral blood. All receptors derive from a woman in her 40s with active or convalescent COVID-19. CDR3s include the opening cysteine and the closing phenylalanine or tryptophan. D genes are given only for firm matches. The listing skips clone size in some rows; elsewhere it reads once, few, many or a size class.

V	J	D	size	DNA	CDR3
TRBV5-1	TRBJ1-1	-	once	TGCGCCAGCAGCTTGGCCCTAAGGAACACTGAAGCTTTCTTT	CASSLALRNTEAFF
TRBV18	TRBJ2-1	-	-	TGTGCCAGCTCACCTACTAGCCGCGGGGAGTTCTTC	CASSPTSRGEFF
TRBV12-5	TRBJ2-1	-	-	TGTGCTAGTGGCAAGACAGGGACTAATGAGCAGTTCTTC	CASGKTGTNEQFF
TRBV9	TRBJ2-2	-	-	TGTGCCAGCAGCGTAGGCGCGAACACCGGGGAGCTGTTTTTT	CASSVGANTGELFF
TRBV5-5	TRBJ1-1	TRBD1	-	TGTGCCAGCAGCCTGCGGGCCCGACAGGGGGGAACTGAAGCTTTCTTT	CASSLRARQGGTEAFF
TRBV7-3	TRBJ2-5	TRBD2	-	TGTGCCAGCAGCCGGGGTAGCGGGGCACGGGAGACCCAGTACTTC	CASSRGSGARETQYF
TRBV10-3	TRBJ2-3	TRBD2	-	TGTGCCATCAAGAGCGGGGGAGGTACAGATACGCAGTATTTT	CAIKSGGGTDTQYF
TRBV12-5	TRBJ2-7	TRBD1	-	TGTGCTAGTGGTTTGGTAATATGGGACAGGAGCTCCTACGAGCAGTACTTC	CASGLVIWDRSSYEQYF
TRBV11-2	TRBJ2-1	TRBD2	once	TGTGCCAGCAGACCTACTAGCGGCAGCTCCTACAATGAGCAGTTCTTC	CASRPTSGSSYNEQFF
TRBV5-4	TRBJ1-1	-	once	TGTGCCAGCAGCTTGGAATTCCAGTCGAACACTGAAGCTTTCTTT	CASSLEFQSNTEAFF
TRBV6-2/TRBV6-3	TRBJ2-3	TRBD1	-	TGTGCCAGCAGTTACGGACAGGATGCAGATACGCAGTATTTT	CASSYGQDADTQYF
TRBV6-1	TRBJ1-1	-	few	TGTGCCAGCAGTGAGAGGGTTCCCACTGAAGCTTTCTTT	CASSERVPTEAFF
TRBV15	TRBJ1-2	TRBD1	-	TGTGCCACCAGCAGAACAGGGGAGGACTATGGCTACACCTTC	CATSRTGEDYGYTF
TRBV19	TRBJ2-7	TRBD1	-	TGTGCCAGTAAGGGGACAGGGGGCTACGAGCAGTACTTC	CASKGTGGYEQYF
TRBV10-3	TRBJ1-3	-	-	TGTGCCATCAGTGAGGACAGAAACGTAATCTCTGGAAACACCATATATTTT	CAISEDRNVISGNTIYF
TRBV9	TRBJ1-5	-	-	TGTGCCAGCAGCGTACATAGCAATCAGCCCCAGCATTTT	CASSVHSNQPQHF
TRBV7-9	TRBJ2-3	TRBD1	many	TGTGCCAGCAGCACACAGGGGGCAACGAGCACAGATACGCAGTATTTT	CASSTQGATSTDTQYF
TRBV14	TRBJ1-1	-	-	TGTGCCAGCAGCCAAGAGCAGGAAGCTTTCTTT	CASSQEQEAFF
TRBV19	TRBJ1-1	-	-	TGTGCCAGCAGACCCCCCGGGACTGAAGCTTTCTTT	CASRPPGTEAFF
TRBV5-8	TRBJ1-1	-	-	TGTGCCAGCAGCTTGGTGCTCCCCTATGGAGCTTTCTTT	CASSLVLPYGAFF
TRBV19	TRBJ2-3	TRBD2	once	TGTGCCAGTAGTACCCGGACTAGCGGGGGGCAAGGTGGGCAGTATTTT	CASSTRTSGGQGGQYF
TRBV5-1	TRBJ2-3	TRBD1	-	TGCGCCAGCAGCGCACAGGGGGCGGGCACAGATACGCAGTATTTT	CASSAQGAGTDTQYF
TRBV6-1	TRBJ1-2	-	-	TGTGCCAGCAGTGAAAGCCGGGTGGCCGGCTACACCTTC	CASSESRVAGYTF
TRBV9	TRBJ2-1	-	once	TGTGCCAGCAGCGTAGACAGGGTAAAGAATGAGCAGTTCTTC	CASSVDRVKNEQFF
TRBV11-2	TRBJ2-5	TRBD2	few	TGTGCCAGCAACCCGGGACTAGCGGGGGGGGAGACCCAGTACTTC	CASNPGLAGGETQYF
TRBV30	TRBJ1-5	TRBD1	once	TGTGCCTGGAGTGGAACAGGGGGTAATCAGCCCCAGCATTTT	CAWSGTGGNQPQHF
TRBV5-1	TRBJ2-3	TRBD2	-	TGCGCCAGCAGCTTGGACGGACTAGGGACAGATACGCAGTATTTT	CASSLDGLGTDTQYF
TRBV3-1/TRBV3-2	TRBJ1-4	-	-	TGTGCCAGCAGCCAAGACTCGCACCCAGGTTGGGAAAAACTGTTTTTT	CASSQDSHPGWEKLFF
TRBV5-1	TRBJ1-2	TRBD1	-	TGCGCCAGCAGCTTCGTCACGGGCTCGACGGACAGGGGGGAAGGCTACACCTTC	CASSFVTGSTDRGEGYTF
TRBV23-1	TRBJ1-2	-	-	TGCGCCAGCACAAGAGGAGGGTCGTCTAGAGGCTACACCTTC	CASTRGGSSRGYTF
TRBV5-4	TRBJ2-2	-	-	TGTGCCAGCAGCTTGGTTCAGGGCACCGGGGAGCTGTTTTTT	CASSLVQGTGELFF
TRBV27	TRBJ1-6	-	-	TGTGCCAGCAGTTTCAGCAGGTTTAATTCACCCCTCCACTTT	CASSFSRFNSPLHF
TRBV2	TRBJ1-6	-	-	TGTGCCAGCAGTGTTGGCAGGGGTGATAATTCACCCCTCCACTTT	CASSVGRGDNSPLHF
TRBV19	TRBJ2-5	-	few	TGTGCCAGTAGTGGCGGGTTGTACCAAGAGACCCAGTACTTC	CASSGGLYQETQYF
TRBV5-5	TRBJ1-1	-	-	TGTGCCAGCAGCGCCCATGTCGGGAACACTGAAGCTTTCTTT	CASSAHVGNTEAFF
TRBV5-5	TRBJ1-5	TRBD1	-	TGTGCCAGCAGCTTGGTCCCCGGGACAGATAGCAATCAGCCCCAGCATTTT	CASSLVPGTDSNQPQHF
TRBV6-2/TRBV6-3	TRBJ1-5	TRBD1	-	TGTGCCAGCAGTTACCAGATCGACAGGGGGTTTAGCAATCAGCCCCAGCATTTT	CASSYQIDRGFSNQPQHF
TRBV27	TRBJ2-5	-	-	TGTGCCAGTAAACTGGACACCGAAGAGACCCAGTACTTC	CASKLDTEETQYF
TRBV6-5	TRBJ1-2	TRBD1	few	TGTGCCAGCAGTTACTCCGCCGGGACAGGGGGCGACTACACCTTC	CASSYSAGTGGDYTF
TRBV2	TRBJ1-2	-	-	TGTGCCAGCAGTAGGCCCGGAGAGGGCAACTATGGCTACACCTTC	CASSRPGEGNYGYTF